This TCR beta chain was retrieved from a study of human T cells and chemical hapten exposure. Study overall: A mostly female patient group had alopecia areata, totalis or universalis.

Time point: patch test 3, about 24 weeks after DPC sensitization. Stated treatment: therapeutic diphenylcyclopropenone sensitization with weekly scalp DPC. Blood collection took place prior to placing each patch test. Findings of the study overall: TCRs exceeding 1 in 1000 frequency stayed unchanged with DPC sensitization.

As the library was built, unique molecular identifiers were attached to individual cDNA molecules. TCRdb fed the RACE reads into MiXCR, producing one record per CDR3 protein. The profile shows just over 70,000 distinct CDR3 sequences, 11% of them singletons. This clonotype came up a few times. The target antigen is unknown. Unmatched junction bases numbered 6, after V lost 5 bases and J lost 2 bases. Germline CDR1 reads MNHEY; CDR2 reads SVGEGT. The CDR3 loop spans 17 amino acids. The chain combines TRBV6-2 or TRBV6-3 with TRBJ2-3, with TRBD2 matching 14 bases. The input for sequencing was whole blood, taken in connection with sensitization to the hapten diphenylcyclopropenone (DPC). The source is a woman between 45 and 65 years old with alopecia areata. Some clones in this sample may be carry-over from other donors' samples. CDR3 amino acids: CASSLRTSGGITDTQYF. For the CDR3, the DNA is TGTGCCAGCAGTCTCCGGACTAGCGGGGGGATCACAGATACGCAGTATTTT.